This T cell receptor beta chain was retrieved from a study of blood T cell repertoires in COVID-19. On the study more broadly: There were acute and convalescent COVID-19 samples, and they came from the United States, Italy and Spain. Sources were T cells, B-cell-depleted T cells, or PBMCs; the material itself was cDNA or gDNA.

This CDR3 spans 15 amino acids. The germline V gene encodes CDR1 KGHSH and CDR2 LQKENI. V gave up 6 bases and J gave up 2 bases, with 14 bases separating them. Source study methods: Estimation of nucleated cell counts relied on the amplification of reference gene primers. Measured with immunoSEQ multiplex PCR; TCRdb has only the in-frame clones, and not every one. For V, J and clone size, that table is used; D and trimming come from the DNA. The table has some 150,000 clones, approximately 90% seen once; the top ten hold approximately 2.8%. This receptor was identified in a woman aged 55-70 years with active COVID-19. The V and J genes are TRBV18 and TRBJ2-4, with D perhaps matching TRBD1 (6 bases). Sequenced: peripheral blood. CDR3 bases: TGTGCCAGCTCGCTCACAGGGCCCCCCAAAAACATTCAGTACTTC. Translated: CASSLTGPPKNIQYF.